This T cell receptor (beta chain) was recorded in a study of blood T cell repertoires in COVID-19. Study-level information: COVID-19 samples, acute and convalescent, were from the United States, Italy and Spain.

Participant reports of clinical history set cohort assignment. Cohort 3 donors were reported recovered after two negative PCRs, clearance, or symptom resolution. Data came from immunoSEQ multiplex PCR; TCRdb stores just in-frame clones and leaves some out. Of more than 110,000 clones listed, around 86% are singletons. The sequenced material came from PBMCs or T cells enriched from blood (not recorded which). This clonotype was sampled from a middle-aged man who had recovered from COVID-19.

For the CDR3, the DNA is TGTGCCAGCAGCTTATTCGGTCAGGGTAATTCACCCCTCCACTTT. It encodes CASSLFGQGNSPLHF. This chain links TRBV7-2 with TRBJ1-6; possibly TRBD1 for D (5 bases). With 2 bases removed from V and 6 bases from J, the gap between germline ends came to 11 bases. The CDR3 extends over 15 amino acids. Germline V gene data show CDR1 as SGHTA and CDR2 as FQGNSA.